A selection of T cell receptor beta chains follows, all from one sample in a study of blood T cells in healthy people across ages. TCRdb ran MiXCR on the 5' RACE reads and lists one entry per CDR3 protein. The sample has approximately 900,000 distinct CDR3 sequences, 40% to 60% seen once. Sequenced material: blood. The receptors come from a man aged 25 to 40 in good health. The CDR3 runs from the conserved cysteine through the conserved F or W. A D gene is named only where the DNA matches it firmly. Some rows mark clone size as missing; the rest say once, few, many or name a class of expanded clone.

abundance	d_gene	j_gene	v_gene	CDR3aa	CDR3nt
many	-	TRBJ2-1	TRBV20-1	CSARFLGEWRGLYNEQFF	TGCAGTGCTAGATTTTTAGGGGAGTGGAGAGGGCTCTACAATGAGCAGTTCTTC
-	TRBD1	TRBJ2-5	TRBV6-1	CASSGPGTGVETQYF	TGTGCCAGCAGTGGTCCCGGGACAGGGGTAGAGACCCAGTACTTC
-	-	TRBJ1-1	TRBV6-6	CASSYGQLMNTEAFF	TGTGCCAGCAGTTACGGACAGCTGATGAACACTGAAGCTTTCTTT
few	-	TRBJ2-7	TRBV7-8	CASSTPGPKTYEQYF	TGTGCCAGCAGCACTCCGGGACCGAAGACCTACGAGCAGTACTTC
-	-	TRBJ2-3	TRBV5-4	CASSLGWTGTDTQYF	TGTGCCAGCAGCTTGGGCTGGACTGGCACAGATACGCAGTATTTT
-	-	TRBJ1-4	TRBV4-1	CASSQYKGRVNEKLFF	TGCGCCAGCAGCCAATATAAGGGGCGCGTCAATGAAAAACTGTTTTTT
-	-	TRBJ2-1	TRBV29-1	CSVESGSNEQFF	TGCAGCGTTGAATCTGGTAGCAATGAGCAGTTCTTC
-	TRBD1	TRBJ1-2	TRBV27	CASAGQGTNYGYTF	TGTGCCTCGGCGGGACAGGGGACTAACTATGGCTACACCTTC
-	-	TRBJ1-2	TRBV21-1	CASSSEVLYGYTF	TGTGCCAGCAGCAGCGAGGTCCTCTATGGCTACACCTTC
-	-	TRBJ2-1	TRBV21-1	CASSKGGTGHNEQFF	TGTGCCAGCAGCAAAGGAGGGACAGGGCACAATGAGCAGTTCTTC
few	TRBD1	TRBJ1-2	TRBV20-1	CSAYGQGTGPANYGYTF	TGCAGTGCGTACGGACAGGGTACGGGGCCTGCTAACTATGGCTACACCTTC
-	-	TRBJ1-1	TRBV3-1	CASSPNPGLPGTEAFF	TGTGCCAGCAGCCCTAATCCGGGACTCCCGGGCACTGAAGCTTTCTTT
-	TRBD1	TRBJ1-5	TRBV15	CATSRKTGTVSNQPQHF	TGTGCCACCAGCAGAAAAACCGGGACAGTAAGCAATCAGCCCCAGCATTTT
-	-	TRBJ2-2	TRBV12-3/TRBV12-4	CASSLTWVYTGELFF	TGTGCCAGCAGTTTGACGTGGGTTTACACCGGGGAGCTGTTTTTT
few	-	TRBJ1-2	TRBV7-9	CASSFTGASGYTF	TGTGCCAGCAGCTTCACGGGCGCCTCTGGCTACACCTTC
-	TRBD2	TRBJ2-1	TRBV20-1	CSARDSGGDYNEQFF	TGCAGTGCCAGGGATAGCGGGGGAGACTACAATGAGCAGTTCTTC
once	TRBD1	TRBJ1-3	TRBV4-3	CASSQALRTGPGNTIYF	TGCGCCAGCAGCCAAGCGTTGAGGACAGGTCCTGGAAACACCATATATTTT
few	-	TRBJ2-3	TRBV10-3	CAINGGDTQYF	TGTGCCATCAACGGTGGGGATACGCAGTATTTT
many	TRBD1	TRBJ2-7	TRBV11-2	CASSLDIGQAYEQYF	TGTGCCAGCAGCTTAGATATCGGACAGGCCTACGAGCAGTACTTC
once	TRBD1	TRBJ2-6	TRBV29-1	CSAGTGLPGANVLTF	TGCAGCGCCGGGACAGGGCTCCCTGGGGCCAACGTCCTGACTTTC
few	-	TRBJ2-1	TRBV7-2	CASRAPYNEQFF	TGTGCCAGCAGGGCTCCCTACAATGAGCAGTTCTTC
-	TRBD2	TRBJ2-7	TRBV27	CASSSLGLAVYEQYF	TGTGCCAGCAGCTCCCTAGGACTAGCGGTCTACGAGCAGTACTTC
-	TRBD1	TRBJ1-2	TRBV29-1	CSVEEGQGAGNYGYTF	TGCAGCGTTGAAGAAGGACAGGGGGCTGGGAACTATGGCTACACCTTC
-	-	TRBJ1-1	TRBV5-1	CASSLEAEVLNTEAFF	TGCGCCAGCAGCTTGGAAGCAGAAGTATTGAACACTGAAGCTTTCTTT
few	-	TRBJ1-6	TRBV11-1	CASSPGYSYNSPLHF	TGTGCCAGCAGCCCGGGCTACTCCTATAATTCACCCCTCCACTTT
-	-	TRBJ2-1	TRBV6-5	CANSYSRLDNEQFF	TGTGCCAACAGTTACTCGAGGCTGGACAATGAGCAGTTCTTC
-	-	TRBJ2-5	TRBV6-5	CASSLGDYQYF	TGTGCCAGCAGCCTGGGTGATTATCAGTACTTC
few	-	TRBJ2-1	TRBV7-9	CASSFRWVNEQFF	TGTGCCAGCAGCTTCCGCTGGGTCAATGAGCAGTTCTTC
-	TRBD1	TRBJ2-6	TRBV6-5	CASSYSIGGQAHSSGANVLTF	TGTGCCAGCAGTTACTCGATTGGAGGACAGGCCCATAGCTCTGGGGCCAACGTCCTGACTTTC
-	-	TRBJ2-7	TRBV29-1	CSVEDTLSSYEQYF	TGCAGCGTTGAAGACACTCTGAGCTCCTACGAGCAGTACTTC
-	-	TRBJ1-4	TRBV5-1	CASSLLAGVSATNEKLFF	TGCGCCAGCAGCTTGTTAGCCGGAGTGTCTGCAACTAATGAAAAACTGTTTTTT
-	-	TRBJ1-5	TRBV12-3/TRBV12-4	CASSQTSGVNQPQHF	TGTGCCAGCAGTCAAACATCAGGGGTCAATCAGCCCCAGCATTTT
-	-	TRBJ2-1	TRBV11-3	CASSLETRTTRNEQFF	TGTGCCAGCAGCCTTGAGACTAGGACAACCCGTAATGAGCAGTTCTTC
-	-	TRBJ1-5	TRBV27	CASRQGHNQPQHF	TGTGCCAGCAGGCAGGGGCACAATCAGCCCCAGCATTTT
few	TRBD1	TRBJ2-7	TRBV20-1	CSAPPRGQGLYEQYF	TGCAGTGCTCCCCCCCGGGGACAGGGACTTTACGAGCAGTACTTC